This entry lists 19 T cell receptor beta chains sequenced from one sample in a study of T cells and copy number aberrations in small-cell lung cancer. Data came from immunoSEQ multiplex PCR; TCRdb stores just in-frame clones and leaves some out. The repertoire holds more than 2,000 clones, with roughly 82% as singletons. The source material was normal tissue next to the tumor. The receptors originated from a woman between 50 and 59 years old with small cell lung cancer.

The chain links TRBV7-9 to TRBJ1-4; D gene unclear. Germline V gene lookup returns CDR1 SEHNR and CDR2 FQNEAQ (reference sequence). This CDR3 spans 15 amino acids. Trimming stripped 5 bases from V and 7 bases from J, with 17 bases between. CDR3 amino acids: CASSLDTLFPEKLFF. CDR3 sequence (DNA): TGTGCCAGCAGCCTCGACACCCTATTCCCTGAAAAACTGTTTTTT.

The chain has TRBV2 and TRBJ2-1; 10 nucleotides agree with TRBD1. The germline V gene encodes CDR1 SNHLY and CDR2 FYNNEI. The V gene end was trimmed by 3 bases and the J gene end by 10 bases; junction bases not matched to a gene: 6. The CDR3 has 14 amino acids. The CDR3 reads CASSEGTGAREQFF. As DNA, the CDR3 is TGTGCCAGCAGTGAGGGGACAGGGGCGAGGGAGCAGTTCTTC.

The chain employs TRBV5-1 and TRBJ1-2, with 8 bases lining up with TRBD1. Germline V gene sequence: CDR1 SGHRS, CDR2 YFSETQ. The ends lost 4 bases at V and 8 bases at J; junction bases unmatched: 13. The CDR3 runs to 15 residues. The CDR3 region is CASSPNPTGGRGYTF. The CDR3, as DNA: TGCGCCAGCAGCCCCAACCCAACAGGGGGTAGAGGCTACACCTTC.

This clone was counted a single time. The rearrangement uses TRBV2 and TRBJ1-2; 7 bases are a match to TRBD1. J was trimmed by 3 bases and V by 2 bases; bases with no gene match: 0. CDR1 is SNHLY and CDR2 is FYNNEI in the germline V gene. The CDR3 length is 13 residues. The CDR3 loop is CASSEQGDYGYTF. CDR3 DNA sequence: TGTGCCAGCAGTGAACAGGGGGACTATGGCTACACCTTC. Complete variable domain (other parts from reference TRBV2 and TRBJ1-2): EPEVTQTPSHQVTQMGQEVILRCVPISNHLYFYWYRQILGQKVEFLVSFYNNEISEKSEIFDDQFSVERPDGSNFTLKIRSTKLEDSAMYFCASSEQGDYGYTFGSGTRLTVV.

The CDR3 reads CASSIMDRHNEQFF. In DNA form, the CDR3 reads TGTGCCAGTAGTATTATGGATAGACATAATGAGCAGTTCTTC. The chain joins TRBV19 to TRBJ2-1, with D unclear. Germline CDR1 and CDR2: LNHDA and SQIVND (reference sequence). The CDR3 spans 14 residues. The germline V and J ends were trimmed by 3 bases and 7 bases, with 13 bases remaining between them.

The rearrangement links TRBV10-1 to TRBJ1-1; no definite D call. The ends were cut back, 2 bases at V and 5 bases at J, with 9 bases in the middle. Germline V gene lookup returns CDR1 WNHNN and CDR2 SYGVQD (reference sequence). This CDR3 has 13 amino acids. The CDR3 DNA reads TGCGCCAGCAGTGAGGCCGGACGGACTGAAGCTTTCTTT. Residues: CASSEAGRTEAFF.

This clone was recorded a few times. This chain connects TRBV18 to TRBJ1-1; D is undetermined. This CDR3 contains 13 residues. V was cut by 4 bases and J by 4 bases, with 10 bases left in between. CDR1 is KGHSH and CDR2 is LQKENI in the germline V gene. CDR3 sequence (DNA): TGTGCCAGCTCACAGGGCTGGGGCACTGAAGCTTTCTTT. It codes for CASSQGWGTEAFF.

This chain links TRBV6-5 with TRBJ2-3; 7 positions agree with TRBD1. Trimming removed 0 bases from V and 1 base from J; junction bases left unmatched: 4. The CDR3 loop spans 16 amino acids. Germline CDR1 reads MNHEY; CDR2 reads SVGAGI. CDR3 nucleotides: TGTGCCAGCAGTTACTCACAGGGGCTTGGCACAGATACGCAGTATTTT. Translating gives CASSYSQGLGTDTQYF.

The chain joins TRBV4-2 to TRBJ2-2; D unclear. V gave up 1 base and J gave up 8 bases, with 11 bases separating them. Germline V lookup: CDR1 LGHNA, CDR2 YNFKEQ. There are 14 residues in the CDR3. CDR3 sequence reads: CASSQASTTGELFF. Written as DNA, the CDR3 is TGTGCCAGCAGCCAAGCTAGTACTACGGGGGAGCTGTTTTTT.

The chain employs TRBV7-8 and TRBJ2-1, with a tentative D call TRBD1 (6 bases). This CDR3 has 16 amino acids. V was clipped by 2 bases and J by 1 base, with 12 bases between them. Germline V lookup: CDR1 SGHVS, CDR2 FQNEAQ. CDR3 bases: TGTGCCAGCAGCTTATTTCAGGGGATTTCCTACAATGAGCAGTTCTTC. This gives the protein CASSLFQGISYNEQFF.

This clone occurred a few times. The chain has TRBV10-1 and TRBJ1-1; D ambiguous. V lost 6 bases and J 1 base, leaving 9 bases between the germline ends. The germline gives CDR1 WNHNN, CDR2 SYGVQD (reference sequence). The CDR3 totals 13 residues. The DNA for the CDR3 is TGCGCCAGCAGGGTGTCGGCGAACACTGAAGCTTTCTTT. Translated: CASRVSANTEAFF.

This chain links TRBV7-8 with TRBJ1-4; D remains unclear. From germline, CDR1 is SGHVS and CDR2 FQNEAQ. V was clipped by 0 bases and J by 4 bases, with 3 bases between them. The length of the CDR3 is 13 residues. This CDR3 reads CASSLAYNEKLFF. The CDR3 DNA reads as TGTGCCAGCAGCTTAGCCTATAATGAAAAACTGTTTTTT.

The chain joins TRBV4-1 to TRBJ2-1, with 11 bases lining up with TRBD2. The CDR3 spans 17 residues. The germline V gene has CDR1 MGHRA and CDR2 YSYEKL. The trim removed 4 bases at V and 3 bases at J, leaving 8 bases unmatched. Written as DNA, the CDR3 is TGCGCCAGCAGCCCGGTAGCGGGAGGGGTGGGCTACAATGAGCAGTTCTTC. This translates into CASSPVAGGVGYNEQFF.

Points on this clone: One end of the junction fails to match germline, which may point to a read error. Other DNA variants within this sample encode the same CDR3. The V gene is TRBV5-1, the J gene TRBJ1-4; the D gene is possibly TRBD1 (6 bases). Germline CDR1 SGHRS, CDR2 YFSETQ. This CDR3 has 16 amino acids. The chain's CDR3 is CASSFEQGGTNEKLFF. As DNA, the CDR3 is TGCGCCAGCAGCTTTGAACAGGGAGGAACTAATGAAAAGCTGTTTTTT.

The CDR3, as DNA: TGTGCCAGTAGTATTAAAATCGATCAGCCCCAGCATTTT. As protein: CASSIKIDQPQHF. This chain links TRBV19 with TRBJ1-5; D uncertain. Trimming took off 3 bases at V and 5 bases at J, with 8 bases between the two ends. CDR3 length: 13 residues. CDR1 and CDR2 (germline): LNHDA, SQIVND (reference sequence). Full variable domain (outside the CDR3, taken from reference TRBV19 and TRBJ1-5): DGGITQSPKYLFRKEGQNVTLSCEQNLNHDAMYWYRQDPGQGLRLIYYSQIVNDFQKGDIAEGYSVSREKKESFPLTVTSAQKNPTAFYLCASSIKIDQPQHFGDGTRLSIL.

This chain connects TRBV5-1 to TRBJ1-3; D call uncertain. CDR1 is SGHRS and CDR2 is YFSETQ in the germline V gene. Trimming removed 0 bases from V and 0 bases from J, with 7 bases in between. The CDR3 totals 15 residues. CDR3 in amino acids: CASSLGDYSGNTIYF. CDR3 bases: TGCGCCAGCAGCTTGGGGGATTACTCTGGAAACACCATATATTTT. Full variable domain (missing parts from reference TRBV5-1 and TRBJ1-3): KAGVTQTPRYLIKTRGQQVTLSCSPISGHRSVSWYQQTPGQGLQFLFEYFSETQRNKGNFPGRFSGRQFSNSRSEMNVSTLELGDSALYLCASSLGDYSGNTIYFGEGSWLTVV.

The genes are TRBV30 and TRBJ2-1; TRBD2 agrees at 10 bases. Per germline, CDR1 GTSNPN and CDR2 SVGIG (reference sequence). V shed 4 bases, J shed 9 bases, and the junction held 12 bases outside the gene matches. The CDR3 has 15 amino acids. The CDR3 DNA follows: TGTGCCTGGACCCCTGGGCTAGCGGGAGACGGTGAGCAGTTCTTC. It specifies CAWTPGLAGDGEQFF.

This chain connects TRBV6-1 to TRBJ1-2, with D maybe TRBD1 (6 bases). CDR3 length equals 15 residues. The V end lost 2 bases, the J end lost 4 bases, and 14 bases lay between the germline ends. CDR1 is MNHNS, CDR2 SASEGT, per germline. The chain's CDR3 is CASSELGGPSYGYTF. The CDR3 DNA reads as TGTGCCAGCAGTGAATTGGGGGGCCCCAGCTATGGCTACACCTTC.

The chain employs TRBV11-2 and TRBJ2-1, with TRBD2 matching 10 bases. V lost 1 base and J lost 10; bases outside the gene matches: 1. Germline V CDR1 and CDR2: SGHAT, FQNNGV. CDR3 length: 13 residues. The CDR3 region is CASSLVLAGEQFF. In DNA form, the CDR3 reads TGTGCCAGCAGCTTAGTACTAGCGGGAGAGCAGTTCTTC.